Listed here are 6 T cell receptor beta chains from one sample, sequenced in a study of T cell responses to AZD1222 COVID-19 vaccine. The method was immunoSEQ multiplex PCR; TCRdb's version includes in-frame clones alone and lacks a portion of them. The sample shows 75,000 to 100,000 clones, about 92% of them seen only once. The sequenced sample was peripheral blood, obtained on day 0 of AZD1222 vaccination. Source of these receptors: an adult in good health.

This clone was detected only once. At one end the junction does not follow the germline gene, possibly because of a read error. The V and J genes are TRBV10-3 and TRBJ1-2; the match to TRBD1 covers 8 bases. Germline CDR1 is ENHRY and CDR2 is SYGVKD. CDR3 length: 15 amino acids. The CDR3 loop is CAISESQGGNSGYTF. DNA of the CDR3: TGTGCCATCAGTGAGTCACAGGGGGGGAACTCTGGCTACACCTTC.

The V gene is TRBV7-3, the J gene TRBJ1-1; D remains unclear. V was pared by 7 bases and J by 5 bases, with 14 bases between. The CDR3 runs 13 residues. The germline V gene encodes CDR1 SGHTA and CDR2 FQGTGA. For the CDR3, the DNA is TGTGCCAGCACCAAAATTCTTGGGACTGAAGCTTTCTTT. Encoded protein: CASTKILGTEAFF.

The J gene is TRBJ1-4, the V gene TRBV28; possible D gene TRBD1, 6 bases. V was cut by 6 bases and J by 7 bases, with 18 bases left in between. Germline V lookup: CDR1 MDHEN, CDR2 SYDVKM. The CDR3 is 15 amino acids. DNA of the CDR3: TGTGCCAGCAGATCGACAGGCCGGACGGTTGAAAAACTGTTTTTT. Residues: CASRSTGRTVEKLFF.

This chain links TRBV5-6 with TRBJ2-7; 7 positions match TRBD1. CDR1 SGHDT and CDR2 YYEEEE come from the germline V gene. V dropped 4 bases and J dropped 2; count of bases not matched to a gene: 6. The CDR3 runs 14 residues. In nucleotides, the CDR3 is TGTGCCAGCAGCGCCGGGACAGTACCCTACGAGCAGTACTTC. Residues: CASSAGTVPYEQYF. The entire variable domain, with the rest obtained from reference TRBV5-6 and TRBJ2-7, is as follows: DAGVTQSPTHLIKTRGQQVTLRCSPKSGHDTVSWYQQALGQGPQFIFQYYEEEERQRGNFPDRFSGHQFPNYSSELNVNALLLGDSALYLCASSAGTVPYEQYFGPGTRLTVT.

The chain has TRBV19 and TRBJ1-4; D might be TRBD1 (5 bases). Germline values: CDR1 LNHDA, CDR2 SQIVND (reference sequence). This CDR3 spans 14 amino acids. V gave up 0 bases and J gave up 7 bases, with 9 bases separating them. CDR3 in amino acids: CASSIDARAEKLFF. The DNA of the CDR3 is TGTGCCAGTAGTATAGATGCCAGGGCTGAAAAACTGTTTTTT.

The chain has TRBV6-5 and TRBJ2-1, with a possible D match to TRBD2 (5 bases). The germline V and J ends were trimmed by 2 bases and 0 bases, with 8 bases remaining between them. Germline V gene sequence: CDR1 MNHEY, CDR2 SVGAGI. CDR3 length: 15 residues. The CDR3 DNA sequence: TGTGCCAGCAGTTACGGTGGAGGCTCCTACAATGAGCAGTTCTTC. This gives the protein CASSYGGGSYNEQFF.